This passage covers 2 T cell receptor beta chains from one sample sequenced in a study of blood T cell repertoires in COVID-19. Profiling relied on immunoSEQ multiplex PCR, and the TCRdb table lists in-frame clones only, not all of them. The table shows about 42,000 clones, with 90% occurring only once. Sequencing was carried out using peripheral blood. The receptor source for this set is a man in his 70s with active COVID-19.

V usage is TRBV18 and J usage is TRBJ2-7; TRBD2 matches 7 bases. This CDR3 comprises 19 residues. J lost 1 base, V lost 6 bases, and 21 bases had no gene match. Germline V gives CDR1 KGHSH, CDR2 LQKENI. The CDR3 bases are TGTGCCAGCTCGCGGATGAGGCCCGCTACCGGGACTACGTCCTACGAGCAGTACTTC. This sequence encodes CASSRMRPATGTTSYEQYF.

A few counts support this clone. The V gene is TRBV10-3, the J gene TRBJ2-7; 9 nucleotides agree with TRBD1. Germline CDR1 and CDR2: ENHRY and SYGVKD. Losses at the gene ends were 6 bases for V and 1 base for J; bases not matched to a gene: 7. This CDR3 is 15 amino acids long. For the CDR3, the DNA is TGTGCCATCAGCGAGGACAGGGGAGGGTCCTACGAGCAGTACTTC. Translating gives CAISEDRGGSYEQYF.